The sequence of this T cell receptor beta chain was determined in a study of yellow fever vaccine responses in identical twins (dated by TCRdb to between 2017 and 2018). As for the study more broadly: In the study, vaccine-responding T cell clones were precisely tracked in identical twins.

V is cut by 0 bases and J by 3 bases, and the space between the germline ends is 18 bases. Taken from cysteine to phenylalanine, the CDR3 has 17 residues. Only CDR3 DNA is held: 51 bases, read in frame from base 1. The germline V gene (reference sequence) specifies LNHNV as CDR1 and YYDKDF as CDR2. For this clonotype: There is no known antigen for this receptor. No much larger clone exists at a distance of one base, and base qualities are not known.

The paper's findings and limits, for the study overall: According to the authors, the vaccine-induced T cell response in identical twins seemed to be partly convergent and partly specific to each individual.

The receptor library was made with RT-PCR. The data were produced on an Illumina HiSeq 2500. The public reads were run again by TCRdb, first through fastp at Q25 and then through MiXCR, and only productive beta chains were kept. Each entry merges the rows of one CDR3 protein and shows their most common DNA and genes. A total of approximately 3,100 distinct CDR3 sequences appear in this sample, roughly four fifths of them only once. Around 6.9% of the sample is taken by the ten largest. The receptor was isolated from a woman aged 18-29 years who received the yellow fever vaccine. Donor details come from another sample of the same person, matched by shared clones. This material consisted of T cells from blood (PBMCs), unsorted or a sorted subset (not recorded which), taken before or after yellow fever vaccination (not recorded which). The chain couples TRBV15 to TRBJ2-7; TRBD2 is a possible D gene, resting on 6 matching bases. The nucleotide sequence reads TGTGCCACCAGCAGAGATTTTTTGGAGGGAGCCTACTACGAGCAGTACTTC. The translation is CATSRDFLEGAYYEQYF. With the rest looked up from the reference TRBV15 and TRBJ2-7 genes rather than sequenced, the full variable domain is DAMVIQNPRYQVTQFGKPVTLSCSQTLNHNVMYWYQQKSSQAPKLLFHYYDKDFNNEADTPDNFQSRRPNTSFCFLDIRSPGLGDTAMYLCATSRDFLEGAYYEQYFGPGTRLTVT.